The 32 T cell receptor beta chains below were found in one sample sequenced in a study of cytomegalovirus exposure and HLA in healthy donors. The PCR ran on 60 Vbeta and 13 Jbeta primers. The assay was immunoSEQ multiplex PCR, and TCRdb's table has in-frame clones only and misses some. Here the sample spans 150,000 to 200,000 clones, about three quarters being singletons. Specimen: PBMCs. The receptors come from a man aged 45-65 years in good health and CMV-seropositive.

CDR3: CASRAGTGGGYGYTF. Here the CDR3 DNA reads TGTGCCAGCAGGGCCGGGACAGGGGGTGGCTATGGCTACACCTTC. The V call is TRBV6-4, the J call TRBJ1-2; 11 bases are shared with TRBD1. The V and J ends lost 6 bases and 4 bases, in that order; junction bases with no gene match: 7. CDR1 and CDR2 from the germline V gene are MRHNA and SNTAGT. This CDR3 is 15 amino acids long.

The rearrangement uses TRBV2 and TRBJ2-2; TRBD1 matches 9 bases. The trim removed 9 bases at V and 5 bases at J, leaving 7 bases unmatched. Germline CDR1 reads SNHLY; CDR2 reads FYNNEI. The CDR3 has 14 residues. The CDR3 nucleotides are TGTGCCAGAAACAGGGGGCAAGGAACCGGGGAGCTGTTTTTT. Translated, it gives CARNRGQGTGELFF.

The V and J genes are TRBV19 and TRBJ1-1; possible D gene TRBD1, 5 bases. V was clipped by 7 bases and J by 0 bases, with 9 bases between them. Per germline, CDR1 LNHDA and CDR2 SQIVND (reference sequence). The CDR3 covers 13 residues. CDR3: CASKAGLNTEAFF. CDR3 coding DNA: TGTGCCAGTAAGGCGGGGCTGAACACTGAAGCTTTCTTT.

Worth noting for this clone: The junction departs from the called germline gene at one end, perhaps through a read error. The rearrangement uses TRBV7-3 and TRBJ1-1; D call uncertain. Germline CDR1 and CDR2: SGHTA and FQGTGA. The CDR3 extends over 13 amino acids. The CDR3 coding sequence is TGTTCCAGCAGCCGACTTACGAACACTGAAGCTTTCTTT. Amino acid sequence: CSSSRLTNTEAFF.

The V gene is TRBV19, the J gene TRBJ1-1; 9 bases are shared with TRBD1. Losses at the gene ends were 7 bases for V and 0 bases for J; bases not matched to a gene: 6. The CDR3 extends over 15 amino acids. Per germline, CDR1 LNHDA and CDR2 SQIVND (reference sequence). CDR3 nucleotide sequence: TGTGCCAGTAAAATCTGGGACAGGGTGAACACTGAAGCTTTCTTT. This sequence encodes CASKIWDRVNTEAFF.

The V call is TRBV6-1, the J call TRBJ2-7; 8 nucleotides align to TRBD2. Unmatched junction bases numbered 7, after V lost 4 bases and J lost 5 bases. There are 14 residues in the CDR3. Germline V gives CDR1 MNHNS, CDR2 SASEGT. In nucleotides, the CDR3 is TGTGCCAGCAGTGCTCGAGGGACTAGTGACGAGCAGTACGTC. Protein sequence: CASSARGTSDEQYV.

The chain combines TRBV11-3 with TRBJ2-6; possible D gene TRBD1, 5 bases. Trimming shortened V by 4 bases and J by 0 bases, and 7 bases separated the two germline ends. This CDR3 is built from 15 residues. The germline CDR1 and CDR2 sequences are SGHNT and YENEEA. CDR3 in amino acids: CASSSQGSGANVLTF. The CDR3, as DNA: TGTGCCAGCAGCTCCCAGGGCTCTGGGGCCAACGTCCTGACTTTC.

The V call is TRBV30, the J call TRBJ1-3; 8 nucleotides align to TRBD1. Germline-derived CDR1 and CDR2 are GTSNPN and SVGIG (reference sequence). Trimming removed 2 bases from V and 1 base from J; junction bases left unmatched: 4. The CDR3 covers 15 residues. CDR3 nucleotides: TGTGCCTGGAGTCTACAGGGGGGGTCTGGAAACACCATATATTTT. Amino acid sequence: CAWSLQGGSGNTIYF.

The chain joins TRBV9 to TRBJ1-2; 9 nucleotides align to TRBD1. This CDR3 is 16 amino acids long. J gave up 1 base and V 1 base, and 5 bases lay outside the gene matches. Per the germline V gene, CDR1 is SGDLS and CDR2 is YYNGEE. CDR3 in DNA: TGTGCCAGCAGCGTAACTACAGGGGGCAATAACTATGGCTACACCTTC. Translated: CASSVTTGGNNYGYTF.

This chain uses TRBV25-1 with TRBJ1-4, with 10 bases aligning to TRBD1. Germline assignment: CDR1 MGHDK and CDR2 SYGVNS. This CDR3 has 17 amino acids. After removal of 2 bases from V and 4 bases from J, the junction contained 7 bases not matched to a gene. The CDR3 sequence is CASSEGQGVSVNEKLFF. CDR3 nucleotides: TGTGCCAGCAGTGAAGGACAGGGGGTTTCAGTTAATGAAAAACTGTTTTTT.

V and J are TRBV7-2 and TRBJ2-3; D is perhaps TRBD2 (6 bases). Looked up from germline, CDR1 is SGHTA and CDR2 is FQGNSA. This CDR3 spans 15 amino acids. The ends were cut back, 5 bases at V and 5 bases at J, with 17 bases in the middle. CDR3 amino acids: CASSHRDMEGDTQYF. CDR3 nucleotides: TGTGCCAGCAGCCACCGGGATATGGAGGGAGATACGCAGTATTTT.

The rearrangement uses TRBV4-3 and TRBJ1-4; D unresolved. The CDR3 runs 15 residues. Trimming took off 2 bases at V and 5 bases at J, with 12 bases between the two ends. CDR1 and CDR2 from the germline V gene are LGHNA and YSLEER. The CDR3 region is CASSQHDNQNEKLFF. CDR3 bases: TGCGCCAGCAGCCAACATGACAATCAAAATGAAAAACTGTTTTTT.

The rearrangement links TRBV28 to TRBJ1-2; D remains unclear. The length of the CDR3 is 14 residues. Germline CDR1 reads MDHEN; CDR2 reads SYDVKM. Trimming took 1 base from V and 1 from J, leaving 7 bases between them. CDR3 residues: CASSLLTVNYGYTF. CDR3 bases: TGTGCCAGCAGTTTATTGACTGTTAACTATGGCTACACCTTC.

The chain carries TRBV2 and TRBJ1-6, with TRBD1 identical over 7 bases. Looked up from germline, CDR1 is SNHLY and CDR2 is FYNNEI. There are 15 residues in the CDR3. V lost 5 bases to trimming and J lost 7 bases; unmatched junction nucleotides: 8. For the CDR3, the DNA is TGTGCCAGCAGTCGCATAGGGGGCGGGAATTCACCCCTCCACTTT. This translates into CASSRIGGGNSPLHF.

The chain is built from TRBV9 and TRBJ1-1; D is possibly TRBD1 (6 bases). Per germline, CDR1 SGDLS and CDR2 YYNGEE. This CDR3 has 16 residues. V gave up 2 bases and J gave up 1 base, with 15 bases separating them. CDR3 coding DNA: TGTGCCAGCAGCGTCGACTTACAGGGACCGAACACTGAAGCTTTCTTT. Protein: CASSVDLQGPNTEAFF.

This clone appeared a single time. This sequence joins TRBV19 and TRBJ2-1; 7 bases fit TRBD2. Germline lookup yields CDR1 LNHDA and CDR2 SQIVND (reference sequence). The V and J ends lost 2 bases and 6 bases, in that order; junction bases with no gene match: 4. The CDR3 length is 14 residues. CDR3 bases: TGTGCCAGTAGTATACTAGCGGAGGCCAATGAGCAGTTCTTC. Translated, it gives CASSILAEANEQFF.

V gene TRBV25-1 combines with J gene TRBJ1-2; D might be TRBD1 (6 bases). V was shortened by 7 bases and J by 3 bases, with 18 bases between the two germline ends. The V gene's germline CDR1 is MGHDK and CDR2 SYGVNS. The CDR3 consists of 15 residues. The CDR3 protein is CASKGGAGAYYGYTF. In nucleotides, the CDR3 is TGTGCCAGCAAAGGGGGGGCCGGGGCTTACTATGGCTACACCTTC.

With respect to this clone: The junction differs from germline at one of its ends, possibly a read error. This chain joins TRBV7-9 and TRBJ1-1, with D possibly TRBD1 on 6 matching bases. The CDR3 has 15 amino acids. The V gene's germline CDR1 is SEHNR and CDR2 FQNEAQ (reference sequence). The CDR3 protein is CASRLGTGQNTEAFF. The DNA of the CDR3 is TGTGCCAGCAGGTTAGGTACAGGGCAAAACACTGAAGCTTTCTTT.

This clone was detected once. The chain links TRBV29-1 to TRBJ1-2; 9 bases are a match to TRBD1. V lost 7 bases, J lost 8 bases, and 5 bases stayed unmatched. Germline values: CDR1 SQVTM, CDR2 ANQGSEA. The CDR3 covers 11 residues. CDR3: CSGITGGGYTF. In DNA, the CDR3 is TGCAGCGGAATAACAGGGGGCGGCTACACCTTC.

J is TRBJ1-6 and V is TRBV5-1, with 8 bases aligning to TRBD1. CDR1 and CDR2 (germline): SGHRS, YFSETQ. Unmatched junction bases numbered 11, after V lost 3 bases and J lost 9 bases. CDR3 size: 16 residues. The CDR3 DNA is TGCGCCAGCAGCTCCAACCCAGGGGGCGTAGGTTCACCCCTCCACTTT. As protein: CASSSNPGGVGSPLHF.

The chain links TRBV30 to TRBJ2-1; maybe TRBD1 (5 bases). Trimming took 1 base from V and 5 from J, leaving 6 bases between them. Germline values: CDR1 GTSNPN, CDR2 SVGIG (reference sequence). The length of the CDR3 is 12 residues. The CDR3 DNA follows: TGTGCCTGGAGTGGACAGCACAATGAGCAGTTCTTC. Its translation is CAWSGQHNEQFF.

V is TRBV28 and J is TRBJ1-2; D gene unclear. The V gene's germline CDR1 is MDHEN and CDR2 SYDVKM. The CDR3 consists of 13 residues. Trimming pared 3 bases from V and 2 bases from J, leaving 7 bases between. DNA of the CDR3: TGTGCCAGCAGTTTTAGGGAGAACTATGGCTACACCTTC. It specifies CASSFRENYGYTF.

This rearrangement joins TRBV6-5 to TRBJ2-5; TRBD1 might be the D (6 bases). Looked up from germline, CDR1 is MNHEY and CDR2 is SVGAGI. Deletions cut 10 bases from V and 1 base from J, with 13 bases between. This CDR3 has 13 amino acids. The CDR3, as DNA: TGTGCCACATACCTACAGGGCCAAGAGACCCAGTACTTC. Amino acids: CATYLQGQETQYF.

The chain has TRBV5-1 and TRBJ1-5; 8 bases fit TRBD1. In germline, CDR1 is SGHRS, CDR2 YFSETQ. The CDR3 covers 14 residues. The J segment lost 5 bases and the V segment lost 4 bases, leaving 5 bases of the junction unmatched. The chain's CDR3 is CASSPGQGHQPQHF. As DNA, the CDR3 is TGCGCCAGCAGCCCTGGACAGGGCCATCAGCCCCAGCATTTT. Using reference TRBV5-1 and TRBJ1-5 for the parts outside the CDR3, the full variable domain is KAGVTQTPRYLIKTRGQQVTLSCSPISGHRSVSWYQQTPGQGLQFLFEYFSETQRNKGNFPGRFSGRQFSNSRSEMNVSTLELGDSALYLCASSPGQGHQPQHFGDGTRLSIL.

V is TRBV19 and J is TRBJ1-1, with TRBD1 as a possible D gene (5 bases). The CDR3 sequence is 15 residues long. CDR1 and CDR2 (germline): LNHDA, SQIVND (reference sequence). V lost 7 bases, J lost 4 bases, and 19 bases lay in between. The CDR3 loop reads CASNLYIGARTEAFF. CDR3 coding DNA: TGTGCCAGTAACTTGTATATTGGGGCGCGCACTGAAGCTTTCTTT.

This chain links TRBV5-1 with TRBJ1-1, with D perhaps matching TRBD1 (6 bases). CDR1 is SGHRS and CDR2 is YFSETQ in the germline V gene. This CDR3 spans 15 amino acids. Trimming removed 1 base from V and 1 base from J, with 11 bases in between. CDR3 sequence reads: CASSLQGPGNTEAFF. The CDR3 nucleotides are TGCGCCAGCAGCTTGCAGGGGCCTGGGAACACTGAAGCTTTCTTT.

The chain's CDR3 is CASTLAGGLSEQFF. CDR3 sequence (DNA): TGTGCCAGCACTTTAGCGGGGGGGCTGAGTGAGCAGTTCTTC. The chain combines TRBV2 with TRBJ2-1; 11 nucleotides match TRBD2. From germline, CDR1 is SNHLY and CDR2 FYNNEI. The CDR3 is made up of 14 amino acids. The V and J ends lost 7 bases and 9 bases, in that order; junction bases with no gene match: 8. Using reference TRBV2 and TRBJ2-1 for the parts outside the CDR3, the full variable domain is EPEVTQTPSHQVTQMGQEVILRCVPISNHLYFYWYRQILGQKVEFLVSFYNNEISEKSEIFDDQFSVERPDGSNFTLKIRSTKLEDSAMYFCASTLAGGLSEQFFGPGTRLTVL.

As for this clone: A read error may produce the germline difference seen at one junction end. The CDR3 loop is CASSSRAGANSNPGELFF. CDR3 in DNA: TGTGCCAGCAGCTCCCGAGCGGGGGCCAATTCGAACCCCGGGGAGCTGTTTTTT. This sequence joins TRBV11-2 and TRBJ2-2, with TRBD2 matching 8 bases. The germline CDR1 and CDR2 sequences are SGHAT and FQNNGV. The length of the CDR3 is 18 residues.

This clone has just a few counts. V and J are TRBV6-5 and TRBJ2-2, with 7 bases matching TRBD2. CDR3 length: 14 amino acids. CDR1 is MNHEY and CDR2 is SVGAGI in the germline V gene. V dropped 7 bases and J dropped 0; count of bases not matched to a gene: 2. The CDR3 loop reads CASTGGANTGELFF. The DNA for the CDR3 is TGTGCCAGCACTGGGGGGGCGAACACCGGGGAGCTGTTTTTT.

This chain uses TRBV6-6 with TRBJ1-5; the D gene is possibly TRBD1 (5 bases). The CDR3 has 13 residues. CDR1 MNHNY and CDR2 SVGAGI come from the germline V gene (reference sequence). Trimming shortened V by 6 bases and J by 3 bases, and 9 bases separated the two germline ends. The CDR3 DNA reads TGTGCCAGCAGGCGGGGGAACAATCAGCCCCAGCATTTT. Amino acids: CASRRGNNQPQHF.

This rearrangement joins TRBV4-1 to TRBJ1-4; 7 positions agree with TRBD1. V lost 7 bases and J lost 8; bases outside the gene matches: 7. Germline assignment: CDR1 MGHRA and CDR2 YSYEKL. The CDR3 runs to 13 residues. CDR3 in DNA: TGCGCCAGCAAATCGAAGGGGGCCGAAAAACTGTTTTTT. Translated: CASKSKGAEKLFF.

This chain connects TRBV5-4 to TRBJ1-3, with D tentatively TRBD1 (5 bases). Between the trimmed V and J ends, which lost 4 bases and 0 bases, there was a span of 14 bases. This CDR3 is built from 16 residues. Germline V gene data show CDR1 as SGHNT and CDR2 as YYREEE (reference sequence). CDR3 sequence reads: CASSVGRSDSGNTIYF. CDR3 nucleotides: TGTGCCAGCAGCGTGGGACGGAGCGACTCTGGAAACACCATATATTTT.